This is a list of T cell receptor beta chains from one sample in a study of control samples from healthy donors and cancer patients. Sequencing was performed with immunoSEQ multiplex PCR; in TCRdb, only in-frame clones are kept and a portion is missing. The sample has about 140,000 clones; about 89% are singletons. The sample consisted of blood. These receptors originate from a man younger than 30 in good health. CDR3s include the opening cysteine and the closing phenylalanine or tryptophan. Each record gives: J gene, clone size, D gene, V gene, CDR3 DNA, CDR3 protein. A D gene is named only where the DNA matches it firmly. The size entry is marked missing in some rows and otherwise reads once, few, many or a size class.

>TRBJ2-7|.|TRBD1|TRBV2
TGTGCCAGCAGTTCTTACGGGACAGAGACATCCTACGAGCAGTACTTC
CASSSYGTETSYEQYF
>TRBJ2-3|.|.|TRBV4-1
TGCGCCAGCAGCCTTCGTCGGCGGGACACAGATACGCAGTATTTT
CASSLRRRDTDTQYF
>TRBJ2-7|.|.|TRBV28
TGTGCCAGCGGCCTAGGGGCTAGCCCTCGCGAGCAGTACTTC
CASGLGASPREQYF
>TRBJ1-5|.|TRBD1|TRBV20-1
TGCAGTGCTAGTTCCGGGACAGGGGTCAATAGCAATCAGCCCCAGCATTTT
CSASSGTGVNSNQPQHF
>TRBJ2-5|.|TRBD2|TRBV20-1
TGCAGTGCTAGTGCAGGCGGATTAGCGGGGGGGAGAGAGACCCAGTACTTC
CSASAGGLAGGRETQYF
>TRBJ1-1|.|TRBD1|TRBV7-6
TGTGCCAGCAGCCCAACGGGAGTTGGACAGGGGAGAAGTAGAAACACTGAAGCTTTCTTT
CASSPTGVGQGRSRNTEAFF
>TRBJ1-1|.|.|TRBV19
TGTGCCAGTAGTATAGGGGTTCGGCCTACGGGTACTGAAGCTTTCTTT
CASSIGVRPTGTEAFF
>TRBJ1-2|few|.|TRBV2
TGTGCCACCTCCCGGTCCTATGGCTACACCTTC
CATSRSYGYTF
>TRBJ2-3|once|.|TRBV4-2
TGTGCCAGCAGCCAGGACCCAGCGGGCACAGATACGCAGTATTTT
CASSQDPAGTDTQYF
>TRBJ2-2|.|TRBD1|TRBV5-1
TGCGCCAGCAGCCCTCGGACAGGGGTCGACACCGGGGAGCTGTTTTTT
CASSPRTGVDTGELFF
>TRBJ1-2|.|.|TRBV10-3
TGTGCCATCAGTGAGACGACGGAGGCTAACTATGGCTACACCTTC
CAISETTEANYGYTF
>TRBJ2-1|.|.|TRBV11-1
TGTGCCAGCAGCTTAGAACTTCTGCCTTACAATGAGCAGTTCTTC
CASSLELLPYNEQFF
>TRBJ2-6|.|TRBD2|TRBV5-4
TGTGCCAGCAGCTTGGTTAGCGGGGGGCCTGGGGCCAACGTCCTGACTTTC
CASSLVSGGPGANVLTF
>TRBJ1-2|once|TRBD1|TRBV2
TGTGCCAGCAGCAAAGAACCCGACAGGGGGTTTGGCTACACCTTC
CASSKEPDRGFGYTF
>TRBJ1-1|.|TRBD1|TRBV5-6
TGTGCCAGCAGCAGACAGGGGGGGACTGAAGCTTTCTTT
CASSRQGGTEAFF
>TRBJ1-4|.|TRBD1|TRBV5-6
TGTGCCAGCAGCTTGATGGCCAGGGGGGACACTAATGAAAAACTGTTTTTT
CASSLMARGDTNEKLFF
>TRBJ1-2|.|.|TRBV30
TGTGCCTGGACCGACGGATACTATGGCTACACCTTC
CAWTDGYYGYTF
>TRBJ2-2|.|TRBD2|TRBV6-4
TGTGCCAGCAGTCGCCTAGCGGGGGGGCCCGGGGAGCTGTTTTTT
CASSRLAGGPGELFF
>TRBJ2-3|once|.|TRBV11-3
TGTGCCAGCAGCGCCGCTAGCACAGATACGCAGTATTTT
CASSAASTDTQYF
>TRBJ2-5|.|.|TRBV5-4
TGTGCCAGTTACAGGGATTCTTCTTTAGAGACCCAGTACTTC
CASYRDSSLETQYF
>TRBJ1-1|.|.|TRBV7-3
TGTGCCAGCAGCAAACAGGGTGGGGACACTGAAGCTTTCTTT
CASSKQGGDTEAFF
>TRBJ2-5|.|.|TRBV6-6
TGTGCCAGCAACGGGGCGGGGTCTAGGGAGACCCAGTACTTC
CASNGAGSRETQYF
>TRBJ2-7|.|.|TRBV9
TGTGCCAGCAGCCCCCGCGAAAAGGTGACCTACGAGCAGTACTTC
CASSPREKVTYEQYF
>TRBJ2-3|.|.|TRBV7-9
TGTGCCAGCAGCCTCCCCCTCAGGCAGAGCACAGATACGCAGTATTTT
CASSLPLRQSTDTQYF
>TRBJ2-3|.|TRBD1|TRBV7-2
TGTGCCAGCAGCCTACCGGGACAGGGCGCAGATACGCAGTATTTT
CASSLPGQGADTQYF
>TRBJ1-5|.|.|TRBV30
TGTGCCTGGAGTGAAGGCAGCAATCAGCCCCAGCATTTT
CAWSEGSNQPQHF